The clone carrying this T cell receptor (beta chain) appeared a single time. In germline, CDR1 is LNHDA, CDR2 SQIVND (reference sequence). The CDR3 length is 18 residues. J lost 4 bases, V lost 3 bases, and 9 bases had no gene match. The sample belongs to a study of blood T cell repertoires in COVID-19. On the study more broadly: PBMCs, B-cell-depleted T cells, or T cells provided the cDNA or gDNA that made up the material.

The repertoire was sequenced with immunoSEQ multiplex PCR; TCRdb's copy has only in-frame clones and lacks some. The data contain more than 300,000 clones, 87% of them singletons. The sequence was collected from a woman younger than 45 with COVID-19, enrolled during active disease. The source material was peripheral blood. V is TRBV19 and J is TRBJ2-6, with TRBD1 identical over 10 bases. CDR3: CASSIKGQGQQGANVLTF. The CDR3 DNA reads as TGTGCCAGTAGTATCAAGGGACAGGGGCAGCAGGGGGCCAACGTCCTGACTTTC.